The entry that follows covers one T cell receptor (beta chain) sequence. The sample originates from a study of blood T cell repertoires in COVID-19. V shed 1 base, J shed 6 bases, and the junction held 7 bases outside the gene matches. Per germline, CDR1 SGDLS and CDR2 YYNGEE. This CDR3 region has 15 residues. Assay: immunoSEQ multiplex PCR; the TCRdb copy retains only in-frame clones and omits some. Of just over 650,000 clones in the sample, 70% to 90% were seen once. The V call is TRBV9, the J call TRBJ2-1; 7 bases are a match to TRBD1. This receptor was taken from a woman aged 18-29 years with acute or convalescent COVID-19. Sequencing was carried out using peripheral blood. DNA for the CDR3: TGTGCCAGCAGCGTATCTGGGACAGCCCGCAATGAGCAGTTCTTC. This translates into CASSVSGTARNEQFF.